A selection of T cell receptor beta chains follows, all from one sample in a study of cytomegalovirus exposure and HLA in healthy donors. This table comes from immunoSEQ multiplex PCR, and its TCRdb copy is limited to in-frame clones, with some not included. This sample has approximately 150,000 clones, with 75% to 80% found just once. The source material was PBMCs. The receptor set was obtained from a woman aged 60-75 years in good health and CMV-seronegative. CDR3s include the opening cysteine and the closing phenylalanine or tryptophan. The order of the fields is J gene, clone size, D gene, V gene, CDR3 protein, CDR3 DNA. A D gene is named only where the DNA matches it firmly. A clone size is listed for some rows: how often the clone was seen (once, few, many), or a class if it is expanded.

TRBJ2-7 | few | NA | TRBV7-2 | CASSSATEQYF | TGTGCCAGCAGCTCGGCGACTGAGCAGTACTTC
TRBJ1-4 | NA | NA | TRBV7-9 | CSSSSRKEAATNEKLFF | TGTTCCAGCAGCTCTAGGAAGGAAGCGGCAACTAATGAAAAACTGTTTTTT
TRBJ1-2 | NA | TRBD1 | TRBV30 | CAWSPDRAGGGYTF | TGTGCCTGGAGTCCCGACAGGGCGGGTGGTGGCTACACCTTC
TRBJ1-1 | NA | NA | TRBV5-1 | CASSFILNTEAFF | TGCGCCAGCAGCTTTATATTGAACACTGAAGCTTTCTTT
TRBJ1-2 | NA | NA | TRBV29-1 | CSAPVEGIPRGYTF | TGCAGCGCCCCCGTGGAGGGGATCCCTCGTGGCTACACCTTC
TRBJ2-7 | NA | NA | TRBV11-2 | CASSLFGVSYEQYF | TGTGCCAGCAGCTTATTCGGGGTGTCCTACGAGCAGTACTTC
TRBJ2-1 | NA | TRBD2 | TRBV2 | CASSDYSGRAYNEQFF | TGTGCCAGCAGTGACTATAGCGGGAGGGCCTACAATGAGCAGTTCTTC
TRBJ2-5 | few | NA | TRBV7-9 | CASSSYGTNQVETQYF | TGTGCCAGCAGCTCATACGGGACAAATCAAGTGGAGACCCAGTACTTC
TRBJ2-5 | NA | TRBD2 | TRBV15 | CATSRDRRTGGRETQYF | TGTGCCACCAGCAGAGATAGAAGAACGGGGGGGCGTGAGACCCAGTACTTC
TRBJ2-1 | NA | NA | TRBV10-1 | CASSDKRESWVVEQFF | TGCGCCAGCAGTGATAAACGGGAGAGTTGGGTAGTAGAGCAGTTCTTC
TRBJ2-2 | few | NA | TRBV5-1 | CASSPTAGATGELFF | TGCGCCAGCAGCCCGACAGCGGGTGCTACCGGGGAGCTGTTTTTT
TRBJ1-4 | NA | TRBD1 | TRBV2 | CASERTGTLATNEKLFF | TGTGCCAGCGAACGGACAGGGACCCTTGCAACTAATGAAAAACTGTTTTTT
TRBJ2-5 | NA | TRBD2 | TRBV5-4 | CASSPQRGESETQYF | TGTGCCAGCAGCCCACAGCGGGGGGAATCGGAGACCCAGTACTTC
TRBJ2-7 | NA | NA | TRBV6-1 | CASSPRRGEQYF | TGTGCCAGCAGTCCCCGGCGGGGTGAGCAGTACTTC
TRBJ1-1 | NA | NA | TRBV5-4 | CASSSAPLGGNTEAFF | TGTGCCAGCAGCTCCGCCCCCCTCGGCGGGAACACTGAAGCTTTCTTT
TRBJ2-1 | NA | TRBD2 | TRBV14 | CASSHLGRPGLAGGPYEQFF | TGTGCCAGCAGCCATTTGGGCCGCCCGGGACTAGCGGGAGGGCCCTATGAGCAGTTCTTC
TRBJ2-7 | few | NA | TRBV7-8 | CASSSQRARAEQYF | TGTGCCAGCAGCTCACAAAGGGCCAGGGCCGAGCAGTACTTC
TRBJ1-1 | NA | NA | TRBV6-1 | CASSPRGGEAEAFF | TGTGCCAGCAGTCCCCGGGGAGGGGAGGCTGAAGCTTTCTTT
TRBJ1-1 | NA | NA | TRBV28 | CASTPPRDTEAFF | TGTGCCAGCACCCCGCCGAGGGACACTGAAGCTTTCTTT
TRBJ2-7 | NA | NA | TRBV28 | CASSLRGPPYEQYF | TGTGCCAGCAGTTTAAGGGGCCCCCCCTACGAGCAGTACTTC
TRBJ2-3 | NA | TRBD2 | TRBV6-4 | CASSELAGVSTDTQYF | TGTGCCAGCAGTGAACTCGCGGGAGTAAGCACAGATACGCAGTATTTT
TRBJ1-1 | NA | TRBD1 | TRBV18 | CASSPLRTGGKSNTEAFF | TGTGCCAGCTCACCACTAAGGACAGGGGGCAAGTCGAACACTGAAGCTTTCTTT
TRBJ1-2 | few | TRBD1 | TRBV6-6 | CASSSGQYGYTF | TGTGCCAGCAGTTCGGGACAGTATGGCTACACCTTC
TRBJ2-7 | NA | TRBD2 | TRBV6-1 | CASEFSGGNRDEQYF | TGTGCCAGCGAATTTAGCGGGGGGAACCGCGATGAGCAGTACTTC
TRBJ2-4 | few | TRBD2 | TRBV4-2 | CASSQDPGGAKNIQYF | TGTGCCAGCAGCCAAGATCCGGGAGGAGCCAAAAACATTCAGTACTTC
TRBJ1-2 | NA | NA | TRBV5-6 | CASSLQRGYTF | TGTGCCAGCAGCTTGCAACGGGGGTACACCTTC
TRBJ2-5 | NA | NA | TRBV2 | CASSEVTGQYF | TGTGCCAGCAGTGAAGTAACAGGACAGTACTTC
TRBJ1-2 | NA | NA | TRBV6-6 | CASSYSPMVSTF | TGTGCCAGCAGTTACAGCCCTATGGTGAGCACCTTC
TRBJ1-5 | NA | TRBD1 | TRBV28 | CASSPTGTGYQPQHF | TGTGCCAGCAGTCCTACCGGGACAGGCTATCAGCCCCAGCATTTT
TRBJ2-2 | NA | TRBD2 | TRBV4-1 | CASSKLGLAGGPIDTGELFF | TGCGCCAGCAGCAAGTTGGGACTAGCGGGGGGGCCGATCGACACCGGGGAGCTGTTTTTT
TRBJ1-1 | NA | TRBD1 | TRBV20-1 | CSAAGQLEAFF | TGCAGTGCGGCGGGACAGCTTGAAGCTTTCTTT
TRBJ1-6 | NA | NA | TRBV28 | CASSGGGAGNSPLHF | TGTGCCAGCAGTGGCGGGGGGGCGGGAAATTCACCCCTCCACTTT
TRBJ1-2 | NA | NA | TRBV19 | CASSIDHSGRNYGYTF | TGTGCCAGTAGTATAGATCACAGTGGCCGGAACTATGGCTACACCTTC
TRBJ1-2 | NA | TRBD1 | TRBV7-9 | CASSHNRLDRGSYTF | TGTGCCAGCAGCCACAATCGACTCGACAGGGGGTCTTACACCTTC
TRBJ1-6 | NA | TRBD1 | TRBV30 | CAWSRDRTNSPLHF | TGTGCCTGGAGTCGGGACAGAACTAATTCACCCCTCCACTTT
TRBJ2-1 | NA | TRBD1 | TRBV9 | CASSVEMGTVNNEQFF | TGTGCCAGCAGCGTAGAAATGGGGACAGTCAACAATGAGCAGTTCTTC
TRBJ1-2 | NA | NA | TRBV19 | CASGQGGDGYTF | TGTGCCAGTGGGCAGGGAGGTGATGGCTACACCTTC
TRBJ1-2 | few | NA | TRBV28 | CASSSPPAGMPGYTF | TGTGCCAGCAGTTCCCCTCCCGCAGGGATGCCTGGCTACACCTTC
TRBJ2-1 | NA | TRBD1 | TRBV6-5 | CASSYSIDRAYNEQFF | TGTGCCAGCAGTTACTCGATTGACAGGGCATACAATGAGCAGTTCTTC
TRBJ1-5 | NA | NA | TRBV6-5 | CASSYSERGPQHF | TGTGCCAGCAGTTACTCGGAAAGGGGACCCCAGCATTTT
TRBJ2-2 | NA | TRBD2 | TRBV9 | CASSVAGGPGGELFF | TGTGCCAGCAGCGTAGCGGGGGGGCCCGGCGGGGAGCTGTTTTTT
TRBJ2-3 | NA | TRBD1 | TRBV28 | CASSWGQIRADTQYF | TGTGCCAGCAGTTGGGGACAGATAAGGGCAGATACGCAGTATTTT
TRBJ2-1 | NA | TRBD2 | TRBV18 | CASSTLRTAGRNNEQFF | TGTGCCAGCTCAACCCTCCGAACAGCGGGAAGGAACAATGAGCAGTTCTTC
TRBJ1-2 | few | TRBD1 | TRBV5-1 | CASSLDRGHYGYTF | TGCGCCAGCAGCTTGGACAGGGGGCATTACGGCTACACCTTC
TRBJ1-2 | NA | NA | TRBV28 | CASSQMGLPANYGYTF | TGTGCCAGCAGCCAGATGGGACTGCCTGCTAACTATGGCTACACCTTC
TRBJ2-2 | NA | TRBD1 | TRBV11-2 | CASSFRSGTGGRKGELFF | TGTGCCAGCAGCTTTAGATCCGGGACAGGGGGCAGGAAGGGGGAGCTGTTTTTT
TRBJ1-2 | NA | NA | TRBV6-1 | CASSEGPFHGYTF | TGTGCCAGCAGTGAAGGGCCTTTCCATGGCTACACCTTC
TRBJ2-7 | few | NA | TRBV18 | CASSPPTTGFSYEQYF | TGTGCCAGCTCACCCCCTACGACAGGTTTCTCCTACGAGCAGTACTTC
TRBJ1-5 | NA | NA | TRBV19 | CASSNDLRRGSNQPQHF | TGTGCCAGTAGTAACGATCTGCGGAGGGGCAGCAATCAGCCCCAGCATTTT